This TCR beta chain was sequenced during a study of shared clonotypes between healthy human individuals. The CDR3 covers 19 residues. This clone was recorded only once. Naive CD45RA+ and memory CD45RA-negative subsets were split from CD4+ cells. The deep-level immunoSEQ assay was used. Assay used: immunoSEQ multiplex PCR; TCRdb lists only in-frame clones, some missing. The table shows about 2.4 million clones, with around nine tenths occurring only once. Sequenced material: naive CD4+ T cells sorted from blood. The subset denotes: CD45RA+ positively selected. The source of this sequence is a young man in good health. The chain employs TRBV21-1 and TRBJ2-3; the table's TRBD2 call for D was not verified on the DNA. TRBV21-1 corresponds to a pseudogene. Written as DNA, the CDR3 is TGTGCCAGCAGCAAAATACACAGTAGGAGCGGGAGACCCACAGATACGCAGTATTTT. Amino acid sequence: CASSKIHSRSGRPTDTQYF.